This entry features one T cell receptor (beta chain) sequence. This clonotype was seen more than once but under ten times. Its antigen is not yet known. The sample holds no much larger clone one base away, and base qualities are not on file. The sample originates from a study of early T cells in non-severe SARS-CoV-2 infection (dated by TCRdb to the early 2020s). For context, the study as a whole: Because TCR sequencing relied on bulk RNA taken from unsorted whole blood, pairing of alpha and beta chains was not possible.

The study was a case-control design nested within a healthcare worker cohort in London, UK, with weekly nasopharyngeal swab PCR tests and blood sampling. Healthcare workers were recruited between 23 and 31 March 2020, during the week of the UK lockdown, and were followed weekly for up to about 15 weeks. Study-level results and caveats: VDJdb matching was skewed toward anti-spike CD8 responses, so virus-specific expansions were likely underestimated and private and CD4 specificities were missed.

Libraries were built with 5' RACE. These reads were obtained on a NextSeq 500. In the TCR library protocol, unique molecular identifiers were attached to individual cDNA molecules to correct for PCR bias and sequencing error. Sequencing covered both TCR alpha and beta chains, and within each sample the abundances of alpha and beta sequences were tightly co-correlated. The authors processed their data as follows. Decombinator V4 was used to perform V gene, J gene and CDR3 annotation of TCR sequences. Expanded TCRs were defined as changing significantly between any two time points under a Poisson model with p below 0.0001. TCR abundances were normalised to the total number of TCRs sequenced per sample and expressed as counts per million. MAIT TCRs were defined by TRAV1-2 paired with TRAJ12, TRAJ20 or TRAJ33, and iNKT TCRs by TRAV10 paired with TRAJ18. VDJdb, accessed on 1 November 2021, was searched for TCRs annotated for CMV, EBV and SARS-CoV-2, and TCRs annotated for more than one antigen were excluded. TCRdb ran its own pipeline on the public reads, namely fastp trimming at Q25 and MiXCR clone calling, and kept in-frame beta chains. When rows share a CDR3 protein, they turn into one entry using the most common DNA and genes. TCRdb assigned the V and J calls; the authors' analysis was not used. The sample profile shows over 55,000 distinct CDR3 sequences; under 15% of them were found once. About 2.5% of the sample rests with the top ten.

Its CDR3 holds 16 amino acids, cysteine through phenylalanine. Left in the record is the CDR3 DNA by itself, 48 bases read in frame from the first base. The germline V gene provides CDR1 SGHVS and CDR2 FQNEAQ. V is shortened by 6 bases, J by 0 bases, and the region joining them spans 15 bases. The receptor comes from an adult who was a healthcare worker with PCR-confirmed SARS-CoV-2 infection or an uninfected control (not recorded which). This chain is built from TRBV7-8 and TRBJ1-5, with the D segment identity uncertain. Specimen: whole blood, collected at baseline. The DNA is as follows: TGTGCCAGCAGTCGTTTTCACGGTGATAGCAATCAGCCCCAGCATTTT. Translated, it gives CASSRFHGDSNQPQHF.